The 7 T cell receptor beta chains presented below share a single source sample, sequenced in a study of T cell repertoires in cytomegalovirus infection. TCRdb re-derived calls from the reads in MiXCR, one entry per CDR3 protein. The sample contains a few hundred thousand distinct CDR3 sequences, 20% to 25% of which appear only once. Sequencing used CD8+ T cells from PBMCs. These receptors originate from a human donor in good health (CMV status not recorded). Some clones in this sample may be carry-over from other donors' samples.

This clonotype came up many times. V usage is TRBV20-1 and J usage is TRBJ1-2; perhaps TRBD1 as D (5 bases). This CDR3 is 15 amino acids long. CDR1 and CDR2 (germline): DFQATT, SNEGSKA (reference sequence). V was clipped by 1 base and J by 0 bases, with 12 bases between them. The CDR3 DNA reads TGCAGTGCTAGAGTGGAGGGACTGACTAACTATGGCTACACCTTC. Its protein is CSARVEGLTNYGYTF.

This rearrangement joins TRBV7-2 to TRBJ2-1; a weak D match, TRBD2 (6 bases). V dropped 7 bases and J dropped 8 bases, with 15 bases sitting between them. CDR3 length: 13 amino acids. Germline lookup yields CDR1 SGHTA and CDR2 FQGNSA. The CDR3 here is CASNPTSWDEQFF. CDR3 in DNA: TGTGCCAGCAACCCCACTAGCTGGGATGAGCAGTTCTTC.

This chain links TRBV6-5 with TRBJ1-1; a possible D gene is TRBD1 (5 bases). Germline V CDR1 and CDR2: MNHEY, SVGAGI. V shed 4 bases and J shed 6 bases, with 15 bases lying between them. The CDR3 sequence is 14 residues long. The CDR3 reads CASSSWTSGPEAFF. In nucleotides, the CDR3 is TGTGCCAGCAGTTCCTGGACATCGGGGCCTGAAGCTTTCTTT.

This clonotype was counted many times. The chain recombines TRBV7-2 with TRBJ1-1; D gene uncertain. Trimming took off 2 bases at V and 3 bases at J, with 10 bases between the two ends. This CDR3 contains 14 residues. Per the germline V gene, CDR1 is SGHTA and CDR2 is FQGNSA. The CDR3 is CASSLTSRYTEAFF. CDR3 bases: TGTGCCAGCAGCTTAACCTCCAGGTACACTGAAGCTTTCTTT.

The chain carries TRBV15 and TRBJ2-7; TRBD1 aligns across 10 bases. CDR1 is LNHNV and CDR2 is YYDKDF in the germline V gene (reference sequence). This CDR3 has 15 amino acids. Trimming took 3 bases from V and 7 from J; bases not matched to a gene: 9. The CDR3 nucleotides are TGTGCCACCAGCAGTAGCGGGACAGGGGATTGGGAGCAGTACTTC. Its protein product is CATSSSGTGDWEQYF.

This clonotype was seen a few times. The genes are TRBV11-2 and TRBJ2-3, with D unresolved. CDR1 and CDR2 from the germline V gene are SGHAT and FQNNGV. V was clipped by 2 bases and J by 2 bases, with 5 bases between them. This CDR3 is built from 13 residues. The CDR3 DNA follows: TGTGCCAGCAGCTTACTACTCACAGATACGCAGTATTTT. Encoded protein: CASSLLLTDTQYF.

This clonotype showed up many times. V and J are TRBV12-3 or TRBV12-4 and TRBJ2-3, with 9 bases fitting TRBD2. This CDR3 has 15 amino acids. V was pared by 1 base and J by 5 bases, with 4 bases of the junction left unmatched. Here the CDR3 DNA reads TGTGCCAGCAGTTTAGGCGGGGGGGCCGAAGATACGCAGTATTTT. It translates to CASSLGGGAEDTQYF.